This TCR beta chain stems from a study of blood T cell repertoires in COVID-19. Method: immunoSEQ multiplex PCR; TCRdb's copy keeps in-frame clones and lacks some. Among roughly 50,000 clones listed, 75% to 95% were seen once. The CDR3 spans 15 residues. Germline-derived CDR1 and CDR2 are MGHRA and YSYEKL. V gave up 2 bases and J gave up 0 bases, with 10 bases separating them. This TCR came from a woman between 40 and 50 years old with active COVID-19. Sequencing was performed on peripheral blood. The chain combines TRBV4-1 with TRBJ2-5; no firm D call. The CDR3 spells CASSQSQAHQETQYF. For the CDR3, the DNA is TGCGCCAGCAGCCAATCCCAAGCACACCAAGAGACCCAGTACTTC.